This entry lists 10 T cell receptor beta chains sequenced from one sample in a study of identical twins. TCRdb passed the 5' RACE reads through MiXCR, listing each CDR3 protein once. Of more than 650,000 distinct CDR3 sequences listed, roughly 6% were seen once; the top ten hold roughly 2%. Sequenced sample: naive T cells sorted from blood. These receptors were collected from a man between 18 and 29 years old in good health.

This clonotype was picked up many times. The CDR3 DNA follows: TGTGCCACCAGTGGAGAGCGGGAGTTGGGGTCCGGGGAGCTGTTTTTT. Its protein is CATSGERELGSGELFF. The chain has TRBV24-1 and TRBJ2-2; 8 bases fit TRBD2. The J segment lost 6 bases and the V segment lost 5 bases, leaving 10 bases of the junction unmatched. Germline V gene lookup returns CDR1 KGHDR and CDR2 SFDVKD. The CDR3 totals 16 residues.

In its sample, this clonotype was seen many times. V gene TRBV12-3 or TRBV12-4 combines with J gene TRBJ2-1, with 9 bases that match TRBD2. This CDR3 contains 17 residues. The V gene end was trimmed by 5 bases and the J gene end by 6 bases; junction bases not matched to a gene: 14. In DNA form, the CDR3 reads TGTGCCAGCAGTCCCCTGGTGAATAGCGGGAGTCTCAATGAGCAGTTCTTC. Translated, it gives CASSPLVNSGSLNEQFF.

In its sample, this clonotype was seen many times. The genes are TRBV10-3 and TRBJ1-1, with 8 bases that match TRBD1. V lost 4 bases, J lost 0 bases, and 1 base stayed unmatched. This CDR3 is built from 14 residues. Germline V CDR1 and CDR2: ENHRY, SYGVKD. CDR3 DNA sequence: TGTGCCATCAGTGGGGACAGGTTGAACACTGAAGCTTTCTTT. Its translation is CAISGDRLNTEAFF.

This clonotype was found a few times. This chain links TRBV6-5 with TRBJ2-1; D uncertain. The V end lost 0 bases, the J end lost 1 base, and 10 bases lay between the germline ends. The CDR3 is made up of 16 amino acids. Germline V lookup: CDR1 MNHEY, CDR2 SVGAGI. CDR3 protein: CASSYSTQKSYNEQFF. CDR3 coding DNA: TGTGCCAGCAGTTACTCGACACAGAAATCCTACAATGAGCAGTTCTTC.

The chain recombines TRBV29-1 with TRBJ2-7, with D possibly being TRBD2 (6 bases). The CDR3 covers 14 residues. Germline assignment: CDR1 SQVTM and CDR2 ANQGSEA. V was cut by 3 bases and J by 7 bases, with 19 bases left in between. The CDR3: CSVEGRRGTGEQYF. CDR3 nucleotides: TGCAGCGTTGAGGGGCGGAGGGGAACGGGGGAGCAGTACTTC.

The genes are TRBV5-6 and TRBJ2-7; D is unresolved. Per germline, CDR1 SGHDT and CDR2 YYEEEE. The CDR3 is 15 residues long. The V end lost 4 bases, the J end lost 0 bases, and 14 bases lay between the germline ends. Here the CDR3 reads CASSPAPRSSYEQYF. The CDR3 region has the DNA TGTGCCAGCAGCCCGGCGCCCCGAAGCTCCTACGAGCAGTACTTC.

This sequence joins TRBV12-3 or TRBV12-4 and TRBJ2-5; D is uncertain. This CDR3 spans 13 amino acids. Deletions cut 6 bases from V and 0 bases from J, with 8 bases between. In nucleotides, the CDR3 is TGTGCCAGCAGGAGGCACGACCAAGAGACCCAGTACTTC. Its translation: CASRRHDQETQYF.

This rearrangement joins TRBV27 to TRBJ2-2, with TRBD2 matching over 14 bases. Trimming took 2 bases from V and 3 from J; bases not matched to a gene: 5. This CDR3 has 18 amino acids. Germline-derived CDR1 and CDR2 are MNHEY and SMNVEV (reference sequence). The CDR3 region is CASSLLGTSGGHTGELFF. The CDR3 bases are TGTGCCAGCAGTTTACTAGGGACTAGCGGGGGACACACCGGGGAGCTGTTTTTT.

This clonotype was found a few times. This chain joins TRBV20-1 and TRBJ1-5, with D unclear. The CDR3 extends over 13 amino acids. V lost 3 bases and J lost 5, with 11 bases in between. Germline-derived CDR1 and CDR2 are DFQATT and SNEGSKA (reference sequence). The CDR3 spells CSARFLSDQPQHF. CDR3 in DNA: TGCAGTGCTAGGTTCCTTAGTGATCAGCCCCAGCATTTT.

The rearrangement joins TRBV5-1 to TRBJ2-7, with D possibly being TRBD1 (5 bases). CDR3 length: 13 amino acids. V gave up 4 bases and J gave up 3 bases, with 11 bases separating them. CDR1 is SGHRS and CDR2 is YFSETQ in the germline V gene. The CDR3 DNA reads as TGCGCCAGCAGCCGGGCCCAGGGCTACGAGCAGTACGTC. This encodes CASSRAQGYEQYV.